A single sample gave rise to the 14 T cell receptor beta chains below, sequenced in a study of cytomegalovirus exposure and HLA in healthy donors. It was with 60 Vbeta and 13 Jbeta primers that the PCR ran. The table came from immunoSEQ multiplex PCR; TCRdb's copy has only in-frame clones and leaves some out. The sample has roughly 200,000 clones, about nine tenths seen once. The sample was PBMCs. The receptors derive from a boy aged 2 to 10 in good health and CMV-seronegative.

The rearrangement uses TRBV14 and TRBJ1-2; D is ambiguous. Germline V lookup: CDR1 SGHDN, CDR2 FVKESK. The CDR3 has 13 amino acids. The ends were cut back, 2 bases at V and 1 base at J, with 5 bases in the middle. CDR3 residues: CASSQKLNYGYTF. CDR3 in DNA: TGTGCCAGCAGCCAAAAGCTTAACTATGGCTACACCTTC.

The chain recombines TRBV14 with TRBJ2-7; the match to TRBD2 covers 8 bases. CDR1 is SGHDN and CDR2 is FVKESK in the germline V gene. V dropped 8 bases and J dropped 4; count of bases not matched to a gene: 7. There are 13 residues in the CDR3. Written as DNA, the CDR3 is TGTGCCAGCTGTTTGGCGGGGGGATACGAGCAGTACTTC. It is translated as CASCLAGGYEQYF.

This clone was counted between two and nine times. The rearrangement links TRBV27 to TRBJ2-7, with TRBD1 as a possible D gene (5 bases). V dropped 1 base and J dropped 0 bases, with 7 bases sitting between them. The CDR3 is 14 residues long. Germline lookup yields CDR1 MNHEY and CDR2 SMNVEV (reference sequence). The CDR3 here is CASSLLQGSYEQYF. The CDR3 DNA sequence: TGTGCCAGCAGTTTATTGCAGGGCTCCTACGAGCAGTACTTC.

The genes are TRBV19 and TRBJ2-7; 7 positions match TRBD2. CDR3 length equals 15 residues. V shed 3 bases, J shed 2 bases, and the junction held 7 bases outside the gene matches. The V gene's germline CDR1 is LNHDA and CDR2 SQIVND (reference sequence). The CDR3 loop is CASSIRLAEAYEQYF. CDR3 DNA: TGTGCCAGTAGTATTCGGCTAGCGGAAGCCTACGAGCAGTACTTC. The variable domain in full, with the rest retrieved from reference TRBV19 and TRBJ2-7, is DGGITQSPKYLFRKEGQNVTLSCEQNLNHDAMYWYRQDPGQGLRLIYYSQIVNDFQKGDIAEGYSVSREKKESFPLTVTSAQKNPTAFYLCASSIRLAEAYEQYFGPGTRLTVT.

The J gene is TRBJ2-5, the V gene TRBV5-1; TRBD1 matches 9 bases. The CDR3 is 16 residues long. Germline V gene lookup returns CDR1 SGHRS and CDR2 YFSETQ. With V trimmed by 0 bases and J by 2 bases, 5 bases remained unmatched. The CDR3 sequence: CASSLEGTGIQETQYF. CDR3 DNA: TGCGCCAGCAGCTTGGAGGGGACAGGGATTCAAGAGACCCAGTACTTC.

V gene TRBV9 combines with J gene TRBJ2-5, with unresolved D. Trimming took 0 bases from V and 3 from J, leaving 12 bases between them. The germline V gene encodes CDR1 SGDLS and CDR2 YYNGEE. The CDR3 has 15 amino acids. The CDR3 spells CASSVDIVSKETQYF. In DNA form, the CDR3 reads TGTGCCAGCAGCGTAGATATAGTATCGAAAGAGACCCAGTACTTC. Drawing the rest from reference TRBV9 and TRBJ2-5, the complete variable domain is DSGVTQTPKHLITATGQRVTLRCSPRSGDLSVYWYQQSLDQGLQFLIQYYNGEERAKGNILERFSAQQFPDLHSELNLSSLELGDSALYFCASSVDIVSKETQYFGPGTRLLVL.

The chain uses TRBV5-1 and TRBJ2-5, with TRBD2 identical over 13 bases. Germline CDR1 reads SGHRS; CDR2 reads YFSETQ. This CDR3 is built from 22 residues. The J segment lost 0 bases and the V segment lost 4 bases, leaving 21 bases of the junction unmatched. For the CDR3, the DNA is TGCGCCAGCAGCGGGACCTCGGCGGGACTAGCGGGGATGGGTGGGTACCAAGAGACCCAGTACTTC. This codes for CASSGTSAGLAGMGGYQETQYF.

This clone was recorded a few times. This chain uses TRBV19 with TRBJ2-1; 15 nucleotides agree with TRBD2. V lost 3 bases to trimming and J lost 8 bases; unmatched junction nucleotides: 11. Looked up from germline, CDR1 is LNHDA and CDR2 is SQIVND (reference sequence). The CDR3 totals 18 residues. The CDR3 DNA sequence: TGTGCCAGTAGTATCCGGTGGAGGACTAGCGGGGGGGGAGATGAGCAGTTCTTC. As protein: CASSIRWRTSGGGDEQFF.

Regarding this clone: Other DNA sequences in this specimen translate into the identical CDR3. The chain carries TRBV5-4 and TRBJ2-4; no definite D call. The CDR3 length is 13 residues. Per germline, CDR1 SGHNT and CDR2 YYREEE (reference sequence). V shed 3 bases and J shed 0 bases, with 4 bases lying between them. Here the CDR3 DNA reads TGTGCCAGCAGCTCTAGAGCCAAAAACATTCAGTACTTC. Translated, it gives CASSSRAKNIQYF.

V gene TRBV5-5 combines with J gene TRBJ2-1; D perhaps matches TRBD2 (5 bases). Germline V lookup: CDR1 SGHKS, CDR2 YYEKEE (reference sequence). V lost 0 bases and J lost 1, with 14 bases in between. The CDR3 consists of 17 residues. CDR3 bases: TGTGCCAGCAGCTTGGGGACTCCTCGCGTATCCTACAATGAGCAGTTCTTC. Translated, it gives CASSLGTPRVSYNEQFF.

V gene TRBV14 combines with J gene TRBJ1-3; D not certain. V lost 2 bases and J 3 bases, leaving 11 bases between the germline ends. This CDR3 is 15 amino acids long. The germline gives CDR1 SGHDN, CDR2 FVKESK. CDR3 nucleotide sequence: TGTGCCAGCAGCCAAACTCGTTATGGTGGAAACACCATATATTTT. It yields the protein CASSQTRYGGNTIYF.

J is TRBJ1-4 and V is TRBV4-1; possible D gene TRBD1, 5 bases. There are 14 residues in the CDR3. Germline CDR1 MGHRA, CDR2 YSYEKL. V lost 5 bases and J 7 bases, leaving 14 bases between the germline ends. The DNA of the CDR3 is TGCGCCAGCAGCGAAGCCCAGGGTTTTGAAAAACTGTTTTTT. This sequence encodes CASSEAQGFEKLFF.

The CDR3 region is CASSEVVEVEQYF. DNA of the CDR3: TGTGCCAGCAGTGAAGTTGTGGAGGTCGAGCAGTACTTC. The V gene is TRBV6-1, the J gene TRBJ2-5; a weak D match, TRBD2 (5 bases). The last part of the DNA fits TRBJ2-7 better; the J call may be wrong. The length of the CDR3 is 13 residues. Per the germline V gene, CDR1 is MNHNS and CDR2 is SASEGT.

V and J are TRBV19 and TRBJ1-2; tentatively, D is TRBD1 (5 bases). CDR1 and CDR2 (germline): LNHDA, SQIVND (reference sequence). V gave up 5 bases and J gave up 2 bases, with 12 bases separating them. CDR3 size: 14 residues. DNA for the CDR3: TGTGCCAGTAGTCCACCATCAGGGAACTATGGCTACACCTTC. It specifies CASSPPSGNYGYTF.